This is a list of T cell receptor beta chains from one sample in a study of immune evolution from preneoplasia to lung adenocarcinoma. Profiled with immunoSEQ multiplex PCR; TCRdb holds only in-frame clones, not every one. In the table there are roughly 1,100 clones, roughly 82% of which are singletons. Sequencing used FFPE atypical adenomatous hyperplasia tissue from the lung. The origin of the receptors is an older person with lung adenocarcinoma. Each CDR3 is given with its conserved first and last residue. D genes are given only for firm matches. Size is omitted from some rows. Given values are once, few, many or a class for expanded clones.

TRBJ2-7,.,TRBV18,.,CASSPGADYEQYF,TGTGCCAGCTCACCCGGCGCGGACTACGAGCAGTACTTC
TRBJ2-3,TRBD2,TRBV7-9,.,CASSVGLVSTDTQYF,TGTGCCAGCAGCGTGGGACTAGTTAGCACAGATACGCAGTATTTT
TRBJ1-4,.,TRBV4-1,.,CASSPPGGPDGEKLFF,TGCGCCAGCAGCCCTCCCGGGGGCCCGGACGGTGAAAAACTGTTTTTT
TRBJ2-7,TRBD2,TRBV2,.,CASSEGLIPYEQYF,TGTGCCAGCAGCGAGGGACTAATTCCCTACGAGCAGTACTTC
TRBJ2-3,.,TRBV7-6,once,CASSSLGGRVSTDTQYF,TGTGCCAGCAGCTCCCTCGGGGGACGAGTTAGCACAGATACGCAGTATTTT
TRBJ1-4,.,TRBV29-1,.,CSAGAGTNEKLFF,TGCAGCGCCGGAGCAGGGACTAATGAAAAACTGTTTTTT
TRBJ1-1,TRBD1,TRBV7-9,few,CASSPPVNRGATEAFF,TGTGCCAGCAGCCCACCAGTAAACAGGGGCGCCACTGAAGCTTTCTTT
TRBJ2-1,.,TRBV6-5,.,CASSSSPQLDEQFF,.
TRBJ1-5,.,TRBV19,.,CASSIEGIDSNQPQHF,TGTGCCAGTAGTATAGAGGGAATAGATAGCAATCAGCCCCAGCATTTT
TRBJ1-1,.,TRBV19,.,CASSFQRDTEAFF,TGTGCCAGTAGCTTTCAGAGAGACACTGAAGCTTTCTTT
TRBJ2-2,.,TRBV6-5,.,CASNRQANTGELFF,TGTGCCAGCAACAGGCAGGCCAACACCGGGGAGCTGTTTTTT
TRBJ1-1,.,TRBV5-4,.,CASSLVLRGNTEAFF,TGTGCCAGCAGCTTGGTTCTCAGGGGAAACACTGAAGCTTTCTTT
TRBJ2-5,.,TRBV7-2,.,CASSLVGADQETQYF,TGTGCCAGCAGCTTAGTCGGGGCGGACCAAGAGACCCAGTACTTC
TRBJ1-1,TRBD1,TRBV19,.,CASSNPVTTGGLKAFF,TGTGCCAGTAGCAACCCCGTCACAACAGGGGGCCTCAAAGCTTTCTTT
TRBJ2-5,.,TRBV11-3,.,CASSLPPGGQETQYF,TGTGCCAGCAGCTTACCCCCAGGGGGGCAAGAGACCCAGTACTTC
TRBJ1-3,.,TRBV25-1,few,CASTPGDTIYF,TGTGCCAGCACCCCCGGCGACACCATATATTTT
TRBJ1-5,.,TRBV14,.,CASSEGGNNQPQHF,TGTGCCAGCAGCGAGGGCGGGAACAATCAGCCCCAGCATTTT
TRBJ2-3,.,TRBV7-8,.,CASSLEAGSSVSQYF,TGTGCCAGCAGCTTAGAGGCAGGGTCCTCAGTGTCGCAGTATTTT
TRBJ2-7,.,TRBV4-1,.,CASSQDDGSYEQYF,TGCGCCAGCAGCCAAGATGACGGTTCCTACGAGCAGTACTTC
TRBJ2-1,.,TRBV7-9,.,CASSVGSGIYNEQFF,TGTGCCAGCAGCGTAGGTAGCGGCATCTACAATGAGCAGTTCTTC
TRBJ2-7,TRBD1,TRBV7-9,.,CASSLGGQTYEQYF,TGTGCCAGCAGCTTAGGGGGACAGACCTACGAGCAGTACTTC
TRBJ2-1,TRBD2,TRBV29-1,few,CSVVAGGREYNEQFF,TGCAGCGTCGTAGCGGGAGGACGAGAATACAATGAGCAGTTCTTC
TRBJ2-1,TRBD1,TRBV9,.,CASTGQGDNEQFF,TGTGCGAGCACGGGACAGGGGGACAATGAGCAGTTCTTC
TRBJ1-1,TRBD1,TRBV27,.,CASSPQGALNTEAFF,TGTGCCAGCAGTCCCCAGGGGGCGTTGAACACTGAAGCTTTCTTT
TRBJ2-7,.,TRBV13,few,CASAPGPGYYEQYF,TGTGCCAGCGCTCCGGGGCCTGGATACTACGAGCAGTACTTC
TRBJ1-5,TRBD1,TRBV5-4,.,CASSFELDRAQHF,TGTGCCAGCAGCTTCGAACTCGACAGGGCCCAGCATTTT
TRBJ1-1,.,TRBV10-3,.,CAITDSGNTEAFF,TGTGCCATCACTGATTCTGGTAACACTGAAGCTTTCTTT
TRBJ2-2,TRBD2,TRBV7-7,few,CASSDSPSGGELFF,TGTGCTAGCAGCGACTCACCTAGCGGCGGGGAGCTGTTTTTT
TRBJ2-1,.,TRBV4-1,.,CASSQGKEAYNEQFF,TGCGCCAGCAGCCAAGGGAAGGAGGCCTACAATGAGCAGTTCTTC
TRBJ2-7,TRBD2,TRBV19,.,CASSITSGSYEQYF,TGTGCCAGTAGTATAACTAGCGGTTCCTACGAGCAGTACTTC
TRBJ2-1,.,TRBV9,few,CASSLPSSGSSEQFF,TGTGCCAGCAGCCTTCCGAGCTCGGGGTCGAGTGAGCAGTTCTTC
TRBJ1-1,.,TRBV19,.,CASSIGRGTEAFF,TGTGCCAGTAGTATAGGTCGGGGGACTGAAGCTTTCTTT
TRBJ2-1,.,TRBV7-9,.,CASSQHNEQFF,TGTGCCAGCAGCCAACACAATGAGCAGTTCTTC
TRBJ2-7,TRBD2,TRBV2,.,CASRDPLASGTSYEQYF,TGTGCCAGCAGGGACCCCCTGGCTAGCGGGACTTCCTACGAGCAGTACTTC
TRBJ2-5,.,TRBV28,.,CASSLRGPETQYF,TGTGCCAGCAGTTTACGGGGGCCGGAGACCCAGTACTTC
TRBJ2-7,.,TRBV11-3,few,CASSPWGQPYEQYF,TGTGCCAGCAGCCCCTGGGGGCAGCCCTACGAGCAGTACTTC
TRBJ2-1,.,TRBV7-9,.,CASAIHNEQFF,TGTGCCAGCGCCATCCACAATGAGCAGTTCTTC
TRBJ2-2,TRBD1,TRBV12-5,.,CASGLVLGTGYTGELFF,TGTGCTAGTGGTTTGGTACTCGGGACAGGATACACCGGGGAGCTGTTTTTT
TRBJ2-3,.,TRBV5-4,.,CASSLESLTDTQYF,TGTGCCAGCAGCTTGGAGTCTCTCACAGATACGCAGTATTTT
TRBJ2-7,.,TRBV28,.,CASSLGGQGSYEQYF,TGTGCCAGCAGTTTAGGGGGCCAGGGGTCCTACGAGCAGTACTTC
TRBJ1-1,.,TRBV2,.,CASRTLLSGNTEAFF,TGTGCCAGCAGAACACTTCTTTCCGGCAACACTGAAGCTTTCTTT
TRBJ1-1,TRBD1,TRBV20-1,.,CSASQGGEAFF,TGCAGTGCTTCCCAGGGGGGAGAAGCTTTCTTT
TRBJ2-3,.,TRBV10-3,few,CAISTGIETSTDTQYF,TGTGCCATCAGTACAGGTATCGAGACTAGCACAGATACGCAGTATTTT